This passage covers 6 T cell receptor beta chains from one sample sequenced in a study of T cell repertoires in cytomegalovirus infection. These TCRs are of unknown antigen specificity. MiXCR was run by TCRdb on the reads, yielding one entry per CDR3 protein. Of about 130,000 distinct CDR3 sequences listed, under 30% were seen once; the top ten hold 34%. The sequenced sample was PBMCs, sequenced either directly or after in vitro stimulation (not recorded which). The receptors were sampled from a human donor in good health (CMV status not recorded). Some clones in this sample may be carry-over from other donors' samples.

At least ten counts were recorded for this clonotype. V and J are TRBV6-1 and TRBJ2-3, with 14 bases fitting TRBD2. CDR3 length: 15 residues. Germline CDR1 reads MNHNS; CDR2 reads SASEGT. V lost 6 bases to trimming and J lost 4 bases; unmatched junction nucleotides: 3. CDR3 amino acids: CASRTTSGGADTQYF. CDR3 in DNA: TGTGCCAGCAGGACGACTAGCGGGGGGGCAGATACGCAGTATTTT.

The chain links TRBV28 to TRBJ2-2; 12 bases line up with TRBD2. Germline V gives CDR1 MDHEN, CDR2 SYDVKM. The CDR3 has 12 residues. The CDR3 bases are TGTGGCACCGGACTAGCGGGGGGGGAGCTGTTTTTT. It translates to CGTGLAGGELFF.

This clonotype occurred a few times. V and J are TRBV28 and TRBJ1-2; D call uncertain. V lost 1 base and J 5 bases, leaving 11 bases between the germline ends. This CDR3 region has 14 residues. CDR1 MDHEN and CDR2 SYDVKM come from the germline V gene. CDR3 DNA sequence: TGTGCCAGCAGTTTATTGGGCGGACCTTATGGCTACACCTTC. It translates to CASSLLGGPYGYTF.

CDR3 loop: CASSLGLFQETQYF. CDR3 DNA: TGTGCCAGCAGTTTAGGACTATTCCAAGAGACCCAGTACTTC. The V call is TRBV28, the J call TRBJ2-5; D perhaps matches TRBD2 (6 bases). Trimming removed 2 bases at V and 1 base at J, with 8 bases between. CDR3 length: 14 residues. Germline V gene data show CDR1 as MDHEN and CDR2 as SYDVKM.

Only a few counts were recorded for this clonotype. Here the CDR3 reads CASSQAGAGREQYF. The CDR3 DNA is TGCGCCAGCAGCCAAGCGGGAGCCGGGCGCGAGCAGTACTTC. This chain joins TRBV4-1 and TRBJ2-7; D may be TRBD2 (6 bases). This CDR3 spans 14 amino acids. The germline V gene encodes CDR1 MGHRA and CDR2 YSYEKL. V lost 1 base and J 6 bases, leaving 13 bases between the germline ends.

In this sample, this clonotype turned up many times. This chain links TRBV6-5 with TRBJ1-5; a possible D gene is TRBD1 (6 bases). V lost 0 bases to trimming and J lost 1 base, with 7 bases between them. In germline, CDR1 is MNHEY, CDR2 SVGAGI. The CDR3 contains 15 residues. CDR3 nucleotides: TGTGCCAGCAGTTACTCGACAGGAAGCAATCAGCCCCAGCATTTT. It is translated as CASSYSTGSNQPQHF.